A single sample is the source of the 22 T cell receptor beta chains below, sequenced in a study of T-cell memory formation after mild COVID-19. TCRdb re-called the 5' RACE reads with MiXCR, one entry per CDR3 protein. The profile shows under 450,000 distinct CDR3 sequences, more than 20% of them singletons. Source material: PBMCs or a T cell subset sorted from them (not recorded which). These receptors came from an adult woman who had mild COVID-19 (a few samples of this study predate the infection). Cell type and time point are not known.

Only a few counts were recorded for this clonotype. In DNA, the CDR3 is TGTGCCACCAGTCGAGACGCAGCGGGGACCTACAATGAGCAGTTCTTC. The encoded protein is CATSRDAAGTYNEQFF. J is TRBJ2-1 and V is TRBV24-1, with 7 bases aligning to TRBD2. The V gene end was trimmed by 6 bases and the J gene end by 2 bases; junction bases not matched to a gene: 9. This CDR3 contains 16 residues. The germline V gene encodes CDR1 KGHDR and CDR2 SFDVKD.

V gene TRBV6-2 or TRBV6-3 combines with J gene TRBJ1-1; TRBD1 matches 9 bases. Losses at the gene ends were 6 bases for V and 5 bases for J; bases not matched to a gene: 10. This CDR3 is built from 15 residues. Germline values: CDR1 MNHEY, CDR2 SVGEGT. This CDR3 is CASRPNTGGRTEAFF. As DNA, the CDR3 is TGTGCCAGCAGGCCAAACACAGGGGGCAGGACTGAAGCTTTCTTT.

Only a few counts were recorded for this clonotype. The chain joins TRBV6-6 to TRBJ2-5; D is unresolved. The CDR3 runs to 13 residues. Germline V gives CDR1 MNHNY, CDR2 SVGAGI (reference sequence). V was cut by 3 bases and J by 4 bases, with 9 bases left in between. In DNA, the CDR3 is TGTGCCAGCAGTTATTCTACTCTAGAGACCCAGTACTTC. Translated, it gives CASSYSTLETQYF.

The chain has TRBV5-5 and TRBJ1-1, with 11 bases aligning to TRBD1. Germline values: CDR1 SGHKS, CDR2 YYEKEE (reference sequence). The junction had 18 bases not matched to a gene; V was cut back by 5 bases and J by 6 bases. The CDR3 loop spans 18 amino acids. The CDR3 DNA reads as TGTGCCAGCAGACGTACTCTTGGACAGGGGGCCGGATACGCTGAAGCTTTCTTT. Encoded protein: CASRRTLGQGAGYAEAFF.

In this sample, this clonotype turned up a few times. CDR3 DNA: TGTGCCAGCAGCCAGGGGGTCCGGGAGCAGTTCTTC. Translated: CASSQGVREQFF. This chain links TRBV28 with TRBJ2-1, with 7 bases identical to TRBD1. V trimming: 6 bases; J trimming: 10 bases; junction bases outside the gene matches: 6. Per the germline V gene, CDR1 is MDHEN and CDR2 is SYDVKM. This CDR3 comprises 12 residues. The full variable domain, completed using reference TRBV28 and TRBJ2-1, is DVKVTQSSRYLVKRTGEKVFLECVQDMDHENMFWYRQDPGLGLRLIYFSYDVKMKEKGDIPEGYSVSREKKERFSLILESASTNQTSMYLCASSQGVREQFFGPGTRLTVL.

This clonotype was recorded a few times. The V gene is TRBV6-1, the J gene TRBJ1-5; tentatively, D is TRBD1 (5 bases). Germline-derived CDR1 and CDR2 are MNHNS and SASEGT. The CDR3 is 18 amino acids. With 5 bases removed from V and 6 bases from J, the gap between germline ends came to 26 bases. The CDR3 DNA is TGTGCCAGCAGTCCTACGTTGCGGACACAGGTGGGGGGTCAGCCCCAGCATTTT. This encodes CASSPTLRTQVGGQPQHF.

The sample holds a few counts of this clonotype. The J gene is TRBJ2-5, the V gene TRBV9; D remains unclear. The CDR3 runs to 14 residues. The ends were cut back, 3 bases at V and 7 bases at J, with 16 bases in the middle. From germline, CDR1 is SGDLS and CDR2 YYNGEE. CDR3 DNA: TGTGCCAGCAGCGGGAGTTGGGGTTACGGGACCCAGTACTTC. Translating gives CASSGSWGYGTQYF.

The V call is TRBV29-1, the J call TRBJ2-7; 9 nucleotides line up with TRBD1. With V trimmed by 3 bases and J by 6 bases, 6 bases remained unmatched. Germline assignment: CDR1 SQVTM and CDR2 ANQGSEA. The CDR3 length is 13 residues. The CDR3 DNA sequence: TGCAGCGTTGAGGGGGACAGGGTAAGCGAGCAGTACTTC. This sequence encodes CSVEGDRVSEQYF.

This clonotype was seen more than once but under ten times. The V and J genes are TRBV11-2 and TRBJ2-5; 9 bases align to TRBD2. Trimming removed 1 base from V and 1 base from J; junction bases left unmatched: 4. Germline V gives CDR1 SGHAT, CDR2 FQNNGV. The CDR3 has 16 amino acids. CDR3 amino acids: CASSLGTSVLQETQYF. The DNA for the CDR3 is TGTGCCAGCAGCTTAGGGACTAGCGTACTCCAAGAGACCCAGTACTTC.

This clonotype has a handful of counts. The chain has TRBV6-6 and TRBJ2-7, with D tentatively TRBD1 (6 bases). CDR3 length equals 18 residues. Looked up from germline, CDR1 is MNHNY and CDR2 is SVGAGI (reference sequence). V lost 0 bases and J 3 bases, leaving 21 bases between the germline ends. The CDR3 coding sequence is TGTGCCAGCAGTTACTCGTCGCCTACAGGGACCCAAGGCTACGAGCAGTACTTC. This sequence encodes CASSYSSPTGTQGYEQYF.

In this sample, this clonotype turned up many times. The CDR3 loop is CASSGGQTGLDEQYF. In nucleotides, the CDR3 is TGCGCCAGCAGCGGAGGACAGACGGGGTTAGACGAGCAGTACTTC. This rearrangement joins TRBV5-1 to TRBJ2-7, with TRBD1 as a possible D gene (6 bases). Trimming cost V 4 bases and J 5 bases, with 19 bases left between them. The CDR3 contains 15 residues. The germline CDR1 and CDR2 sequences are SGHRS and YFSETQ.

CDR3 sequence reads: CASRPRASGGSRSSYEQYF. The CDR3 DNA is TGTGCCAGCAGGCCCCGAGCGTCGGGAGGGTCCAGGAGCTCCTACGAGCAGTACTTC. V is TRBV6-5 and J is TRBJ2-7; the match to TRBD2 covers 8 bases. CDR1 and CDR2 (germline): MNHEY, SVGAGI. V trimming: 6 bases; J trimming: 0 bases; junction bases outside the gene matches: 19. There are 19 residues in the CDR3.

The V gene is TRBV11-3, the J gene TRBJ2-5; D is perhaps TRBD1 (5 bases). Germline V gene lookup returns CDR1 SGHNT and CDR2 YENEEA. The CDR3 extends over 12 amino acids. Trimming removed 7 bases from V and 4 bases from J, with 10 bases in between. CDR3 in amino acids: CASTQGVETQYF. The CDR3 DNA sequence: TGTGCCAGCACCCAAGGGGTAGAGACCCAGTACTTC. The entire variable domain, with the rest obtained from reference TRBV11-3 and TRBJ2-5, is as follows: EAGVVQSPRYKIIEKKQPVAFWCNPISGHNTLYWYLQNLGQGPELLIRYENEEAVDDSQLPKDRFSAERLKGVDSTLKIQPAELGDSAVYLCASTQGVETQYFGPGTRLLVL.

The chain employs TRBV9 and TRBJ1-1; D call uncertain. The V and J ends lost 0 bases and 5 bases respectively, with 11 bases between them. Germline-derived CDR1 and CDR2 are SGDLS and YYNGEE. The CDR3 spans 14 residues. This CDR3 reads CASSVDFGETEAFF. For the CDR3, the DNA is TGTGCCAGCAGCGTAGATTTCGGCGAGACTGAAGCTTTCTTT.

CDR3 coding DNA: TGTGCTAGTGGTTTGCCCAAGACCGAGCAGTACTTC. Its translation: CASGLPKTEQYF. V gene TRBV12-5 combines with J gene TRBJ2-7; D remains unclear. Germline-derived CDR1 and CDR2 are LGHNT and FRNRAP. This CDR3 is 12 amino acids long. Trimming removed 2 bases at V and 6 bases at J, with 8 bases between.

The V call is TRBV6-2 or TRBV6-3, the J call TRBJ2-1; 11 bases match TRBD2. The CDR3 is made up of 16 amino acids. J lost 5 bases, V lost 2 bases, and 5 bases had no gene match. Germline V gene data show CDR1 as MNHEY and CDR2 as SVGEGT. CDR3 loop: CASSYTPTSGNNEQFF. CDR3 DNA: TGTGCCAGCAGTTACACCCCGACTAGCGGGAACAATGAGCAGTTCTTC.

The V and J genes are TRBV21-1 and TRBJ1-2. TRBV21-1 constitutes a pseudogene. This CDR3 has 13 residues. For the CDR3, the DNA is TGTGCCAGCAGCAAGGTCATGAACTATGGCTACACCTTC. Its protein product is CASSKVMNYGYTF.

This rearrangement joins TRBV9 to TRBJ2-1, with D unclear. Germline values: CDR1 SGDLS, CDR2 YYNGEE. The germline V and J ends were trimmed by 2 bases and 0 bases, with 12 bases remaining between them. This CDR3 is 16 amino acids long. The CDR3, as DNA: TGTGCCAGCAGCGTCGGCGGCGCGAGCTCCTACAATGAGCAGTTCTTC. Its protein product is CASSVGGASSYNEQFF. The variable domain in full, completed from reference TRBV9 and TRBJ2-1, reads DSGVTQTPKHLITATGQRVTLRCSPRSGDLSVYWYQQSLDQGLQFLIQYYNGEERAKGNILERFSAQQFPDLHSELNLSSLELGDSALYFCASSVGGASSYNEQFFGPGTRLTVL.

This clonotype has only a few counts. At one end the junction does not follow the germline gene, possibly because of a read error. The chain links TRBV7-9 to TRBJ2-1; D unclear. Germline CDR1 SEHNR, CDR2 FQNEAQ (reference sequence). This CDR3 has 8 amino acids. The CDR3 DNA reads TGTGCCAGCAGCTTCCAACTCTTC. Its translation is CASSFQLF.

This clonotype was recorded many times. The chain uses TRBV4-1 and TRBJ2-1, with TRBD2 matching over 10 bases. CDR1 is MGHRA, CDR2 YSYEKL, per germline. J lost 3 bases, V lost 4 bases, and 3 bases had no gene match. This CDR3 region has 15 residues. CDR3 DNA sequence: TGCGCCAGCAGCCCTAGCGGGGGCGGCTACAATGAGCAGTTCTTC. Translated, it gives CASSPSGGGYNEQFF.

CDR3 protein: CASTIGQGRSGELFF. The CDR3 bases are TGTGCCAGCACTATTGGACAGGGGCGGTCCGGGGAGCTGTTTTTT. This rearrangement joins TRBV12-3 or TRBV12-4 to TRBJ2-2; 9 bases line up with TRBD1. V shed 7 bases, J shed 6 bases, and the junction held 9 bases outside the gene matches. The CDR3 covers 15 residues.

The chain couples TRBV24-1 to TRBJ2-1, with 10 bases aligning to TRBD2. Germline loops: CDR1 KGHDR, CDR2 SFDVKD. The CDR3 covers 19 residues. The junction had 17 bases not matched to a gene; V was cut back by 3 bases and J by 7 bases. CDR3: CATSDTGVSGGGSRNEQFF. CDR3 DNA: TGTGCCACCAGTGATACAGGGGTGAGCGGGGGGGGCTCCCGAAATGAGCAGTTCTTC.